These 30 T cell receptor beta chains came from one sample sequenced in a study of blood T cell repertoires in COVID-19. The data were produced by immunoSEQ multiplex PCR, yet TCRdb's version contains in-frame clones alone and is incomplete. The table has around 140,000 clones, roughly four fifths seen once. Sample: PBMCs or T cells enriched from blood (not recorded which). The receptors were gathered from a man between 35 and 55 years old with acute COVID-19.

This chain uses TRBV4-2 with TRBJ2-2; 8 bases line up with TRBD2. This CDR3 has 18 residues. Germline V gene data show CDR1 as LGHNA and CDR2 as YNFKEQ. Losses at the gene ends were 0 bases for V and 1 base for J; bases not matched to a gene: 7. The DNA of the CDR3 is TGTGCCAGCAGCCAAGATACGGGAGGGAGGCTGAACACCGGGGAGCTGTTTTTT. Amino acid sequence: CASSQDTGGRLNTGELFF.

The chain joins TRBV2 to TRBJ2-1, with 10 bases identical to TRBD2. This CDR3 is built from 15 residues. Trimming cost V 2 bases and J 9 bases; bases outside gene matches: 7. Germline loops: CDR1 SNHLY, CDR2 FYNNEI. The CDR3 DNA reads TGTGCCAGCAGTGAATGGCTAGCGGGGGCTAGTGAGCAGTTCTTC. This sequence encodes CASSEWLAGASEQFF.

CDR3 coding DNA: TGCGCCAGCAGCCCCGAGTCGGATACGCAGTATTTT. Translation gives CASSPESDTQYF. The chain is built from TRBV5-1 and TRBJ2-3; D is unclear. From germline, CDR1 is SGHRS and CDR2 YFSETQ. The CDR3 runs to 12 residues. V was clipped by 4 bases and J by 6 bases, with 9 bases between them.

This clone was observed a single time. For the CDR3, the DNA is TGTGCCAGCAGCTTCAGGGCGGCCTACGAGCAGTACTTC. Protein product: CASSFRAAYEQYF. V is TRBV12-3 or TRBV12-4 and J is TRBJ2-7; tentative D call: TRBD1 (5 bases). The V gene lost 6 bases and the J gene lost 2 bases, with 11 bases spanning the gap. CDR3 size: 13 residues.

The gene calls are TRBV9 and TRBJ1-2; 7 positions match TRBD1. CDR3 length: 13 amino acids. The V segment lost 3 bases and the J segment 4 bases; nucleotides outside the gene matches: 3. CDR1 and CDR2 (germline): SGDLS, YYNGEE. CDR3 DNA: TGTGCCAGCAGCGCAGGGGGAGGCTATGGCTACACCTTC. Its translation is CASSAGGGYGYTF.

The chain is built from TRBV6-5 and TRBJ2-3, with D maybe TRBD2 (6 bases). V was pared by 4 bases and J by 0 bases, with 11 bases between. The CDR3 has 15 amino acids. The V gene's germline CDR1 is MNHEY and CDR2 SVGAGI. CDR3 nucleotide sequence: TGTGCCAGCAGTTTCGGGACTCTGAGCACAGATACGCAGTATTTT. Translating it yields CASSFGTLSTDTQYF.

J is TRBJ2-7 and V is TRBV10-3; D ambiguous. Germline V gene sequence: CDR1 ENHRY, CDR2 SYGVKD. There are 11 residues in the CDR3. Trimming took off 2 bases at V and 10 bases at J, with 9 bases between the two ends. Here the CDR3 reads CAISEGRNQYF. The CDR3 DNA reads as TGTGCCATCAGTGAGGGTAGAAACCAGTACTTC.

This chain joins TRBV5-1 and TRBJ2-2; D is perhaps TRBD1 (6 bases). The CDR3 totals 14 residues. Germline CDR1 and CDR2: SGHRS and YFSETQ. Deletions cut 0 bases from V and 7 bases from J, with 10 bases between. The CDR3 region has the DNA TGCGCCAGCAGCTTGGGTCCAGGGGACGGGGAGCTGTTTTTT. It encodes CASSLGPGDGELFF.

This chain connects TRBV5-1 to TRBJ1-2; 11 bases match TRBD1. From germline, CDR1 is SGHRS and CDR2 YFSETQ. This CDR3 has 14 residues. V shed 3 bases, J shed 7 bases, and the junction held 5 bases outside the gene matches. This CDR3 is CASSSGQGDGGYTF. The CDR3 region has the DNA TGCGCCAGCAGCTCGGGACAGGGGGACGGTGGCTACACCTTC.

J is TRBJ2-1 and V is TRBV3-1 (or the pseudogene TRBV3-2), with TRBD1 matching over 7 bases. The CDR3 runs to 17 residues. V shed 2 bases, J shed 2 bases, and the junction held 9 bases outside the gene matches. Germline V gives CDR1 LGHDT, CDR2 YNNKEL (reference sequence). CDR3 bases: TGTGCCAGCAGCCAAAAAACCGGGACAGACACCTACAATGAGCAGTTCTTC. Translated: CASSQKTGTDTYNEQFF.

Only one count was recorded for this clone. The chain employs TRBV11-2 and TRBJ2-1, with 9 positions matching TRBD2. The CDR3 loop spans 15 amino acids. Trimming took 5 bases from V and 7 from J; bases not matched to a gene: 9. From germline, CDR1 is SGHAT and CDR2 FQNNGV. The CDR3 loop is CASSILAGSRNEQFF. CDR3 in DNA: TGTGCCAGCAGCATTCTAGCGGGGTCTAGGAATGAGCAGTTCTTC. Filled out from reference TRBV11-2 and TRBJ2-1, the complete variable domain reads EAGVAQSPRYKIIEKRQSVAFWCNPISGHATLYWYQQILGQGPKLLIQFQNNGVVDDSQLPKDRFSAERLKGVDSTLKIQPAKLEDSAVYLCASSILAGSRNEQFFGPGTRLTVL.

This clone has a single count. The chain couples TRBV9 to TRBJ2-3; perhaps TRBD2 as D (5 bases). V was cut by 0 bases and J by 5 bases, with 10 bases left in between. There are 14 residues in the CDR3. The V gene's germline CDR1 is SGDLS and CDR2 YYNGEE. In nucleotides, the CDR3 is TGTGCCAGCAGCGTAGCTGGAGGAGGAGATACGCAGTATTTT. As protein: CASSVAGGGDTQYF.

CDR3 nucleotides: TGCAGCGTCCAACCTTCGGGGAATCAGCCCCAGCATTTT. Translation: CSVQPSGNQPQHF. This chain uses TRBV29-1 with TRBJ1-5; D not resolved. CDR3 length equals 13 residues. Trimming took 6 bases from V and 4 from J, leaving 13 bases between them. Germline V gives CDR1 SQVTM, CDR2 ANQGSEA. The full variable domain, with the rest looked up from reference TRBV29-1 and TRBJ1-5, is SAVISQKPSRDICQRGTSLTIQCQVDSQVTMMFWYRQQPGQSLTLIATANQGSEATYESGFVIDKFPISRPNLTFSTLTVSNMSPEDSSIYLCSVQPSGNQPQHFGDGTRLSIL.

V gene TRBV3-1 (or the pseudogene TRBV3-2) combines with J gene TRBJ2-1; TRBD2 agrees at 10 bases. The CDR3 is 14 residues long. CDR1 is LGHDT and CDR2 is YNNKEL in the germline V gene (reference sequence). J gave up 7 bases and V 5 bases, and 5 bases lay outside the gene matches. CDR3 in DNA: TGTGCCAGCAGCTCTAGCGGGAGAGGGAATGAGCAGTTCTTC. Its translation: CASSSSGRGNEQFF.

CDR3 bases: TGTGCCAGCAGTTTGACGACAGGGAAGACTGAAGCTTTCTTT. Encoded protein: CASSLTTGKTEAFF. This chain joins TRBV6-5 and TRBJ1-1, with 7 bases lining up with TRBD1. Germline-derived CDR1 and CDR2 are MNHEY and SVGAGI. The CDR3 is 14 amino acids. The V gene end was trimmed by 4 bases and the J gene end by 5 bases; junction bases not matched to a gene: 7.

This sequence joins TRBV5-1 and TRBJ1-2; D call uncertain. The CDR3 has 12 amino acids. The V and J ends lost 4 bases and 6 bases respectively, with 10 bases between them. Germline V gene lookup returns CDR1 SGHRS and CDR2 YFSETQ. Here the CDR3 reads CASSTTMDGYTF. The CDR3 region has the DNA TGCGCCAGCAGCACGACAATGGATGGCTACACCTTC.

The chain has TRBV6-5 and TRBJ2-3, with a tentative D call TRBD2 (5 bases). Trimming left V 2 bases short and J 2 bases short, with 8 bases between. Germline-derived CDR1 and CDR2 are MNHEY and SVGAGI. This CDR3 spans 14 amino acids. The CDR3, as DNA: TGTGCCAGCAGTTACGAGAGGGTCACAGATACGCAGTATTTT. As protein: CASSYERVTDTQYF.

The J gene is TRBJ2-5, the V gene TRBV2; TRBD1 matches at 11 bases. J was trimmed by 2 bases and V by 6 bases; bases with no gene match: 5. The CDR3 is made up of 15 amino acids. CDR1 is SNHLY and CDR2 is FYNNEI in the germline V gene. The CDR3 DNA reads TGTGCCAGCAGCGCCGGGACAGGGGGACAAGAGACCCAGTACTTC. Protein: CASSAGTGGQETQYF.

This rearrangement joins TRBV2 to TRBJ1-5; D unresolved. The CDR3 spans 15 residues. The V end was cut by 6 bases, the J end by 0 bases, with 12 bases between. Germline CDR1 and CDR2: SNHLY and FYNNEI. CDR3 DNA sequence: TGTGCCAGCAGGCGGGAGCTATATAGCAATCAGCCCCAGCATTTT. This sequence encodes CASRRELYSNQPQHF.

The chain uses TRBV5-1 and TRBJ1-2, with 9 nucleotides matching TRBD1. This CDR3 is built from 16 residues. CDR1 SGHRS and CDR2 YFSETQ come from the germline V gene. With 4 bases clipped from V and 4 bases from J, the junction kept 11 bases outside the gene matches. The CDR3 reads CASSILQGAQSYGYTF. CDR3 coding DNA: TGCGCCAGCAGCATACTACAGGGGGCCCAGAGCTATGGCTACACCTTC. Together with reference TRBV5-1 and TRBJ1-2, the CDR3 gives the full variable domain: KAGVTQTPRYLIKTRGQQVTLSCSPISGHRSVSWYQQTPGQGLQFLFEYFSETQRNKGNFPGRFSGRQFSNSRSEMNVSTLELGDSALYLCASSILQGAQSYGYTFGSGTRLTVV.

J is TRBJ1-2 and V is TRBV28; possibly TRBD1 for D (5 bases). Trimming stripped 6 bases from V and 8 bases from J, with 19 bases between. The CDR3 totals 14 residues. The germline CDR1 and CDR2 sequences are MDHEN and SYDVKM. Here the CDR3 DNA reads TGTGCCAGCAGCCCCCCCGGGACTGGCTTCGGCTACACCTTC. Amino acid sequence: CASSPPGTGFGYTF.

The chain links TRBV5-6 to TRBJ1-2; the D gene is possibly TRBD1 (6 bases). Deletions cut 3 bases from V and 3 bases from J, with 12 bases between. The CDR3 is 14 amino acids. CDR1 is SGHDT, CDR2 YYEEEE, per germline. The CDR3: CASSYHRDDYGYTF. CDR3 nucleotide sequence: TGTGCCAGCAGCTATCACAGGGACGACTATGGCTACACCTTC.

The chain employs TRBV5-1 and TRBJ1-1; the D gene is possibly TRBD1 (6 bases). The germline CDR1 and CDR2 sequences are SGHRS and YFSETQ. V was pared by 2 bases and J by 3 bases, with 11 bases between. This CDR3 has 14 amino acids. The CDR3, as DNA: TGCGCCAGCAGCTTAGAGGCAGGGGACACTGAAGCTTTCTTT. Protein: CASSLEAGDTEAFF.

This chain uses TRBV10-3 with TRBJ1-4, with 8 bases identical to TRBD1. Trimming cost V 10 bases and J 8 bases; bases outside gene matches: 9. CDR1 is ENHRY, CDR2 SYGVKD, per germline. The CDR3 sequence is 13 residues long. The CDR3 region is CATRQGPNEKLFF. CDR3 coding DNA: TGTGCCACGCGACAGGGGCCCAACGAAAAACTGTTTTTT.

The rearrangement joins TRBV7-6 to TRBJ1-2; TRBD1 is a possible D gene (5 bases). The CDR3 covers 15 residues. The V end was cut by 2 bases, the J end by 4 bases, with 14 bases between. CDR1 is SGHVS, CDR2 FNYEAQ, per germline. The CDR3 loop reads CASSLNRQGSYGYTF. The CDR3 DNA is TGTGCCAGCAGCTTAAATCGGCAGGGTTCCTATGGCTACACCTTC. The whole variable domain, filled in from reference TRBV7-6 and TRBJ1-2, reads GAGVSQSPRYKVTKRGQDVALRCDPISGHVSLYWYRQALGQGPEFLTYFNYEAQQDKSGLPNDRFSAERPEGSISTLTIQRTEQRDSAMYRCASSLNRQGSYGYTFGSGTRLTVV.

This chain links TRBV24-1 with TRBJ2-5; D possibly corresponds to TRBD2 (5 bases). V was trimmed by 3 bases and J by 5 bases, leaving 21 bases between them. The CDR3 runs to 17 residues. The V gene's germline CDR1 is KGHDR and CDR2 SFDVKD. This CDR3 is CATSDPRAAAKRETQYF. In DNA, the CDR3 is TGTGCCACCAGTGATCCAAGGGCAGCGGCGAAGCGGGAGACCCAGTACTTC.

V and J are TRBV5-1 and TRBJ2-5; 11 nucleotides align to TRBD2. The germline V gene has CDR1 SGHRS and CDR2 YFSETQ. This CDR3 contains 15 residues. Unmatched junction bases numbered 1, after V lost 0 bases and J lost 3 bases. Written as DNA, the CDR3 is TGCGCCAGCAGCTTGGGGGGACTAGCGGAAGAGACCCAGTACTTC. Its protein is CASSLGGLAEETQYF.

There are a few counts of this clone. This chain links TRBV29-1 with TRBJ2-1; D not resolved. Germline loops: CDR1 SQVTM, CDR2 ANQGSEA. V lost 0 bases, J lost 8 bases, and 2 bases lay in between. The CDR3 sequence is 10 residues long. The CDR3 loop reads CSVEDYEQFF. In DNA, the CDR3 is TGCAGCGTTGAAGACTATGAGCAGTTCTTC.

V and J are TRBV19 and TRBJ1-5, with D possibly being TRBD1 (5 bases). Looked up from germline, CDR1 is LNHDA and CDR2 is SQIVND (reference sequence). The CDR3 spans 14 residues. V lost 7 bases, J lost 6 bases, and 16 bases lay in between. CDR3: CASTPLGVGQPQHF. The DNA for the CDR3 is TGTGCCAGTACCCCCCTAGGGGTGGGTCAGCCCCAGCATTTT.

The rearrangement links TRBV24-1 to TRBJ2-5, with D tentatively TRBD1 (6 bases). The V and J ends lost 3 bases and 4 bases respectively, with 11 bases between them. The CDR3 is made up of 14 amino acids. The germline gives CDR1 KGHDR, CDR2 SFDVKD. This CDR3 is CATSDPRGAETQYF. CDR3 DNA sequence: TGTGCCACCAGTGATCCCAGGGGAGCAGAGACCCAGTACTTC.